What follows is one TCR beta chain and its context. This CDR3 has 16 residues. After removal of 11 bases from V and 5 bases from J, the junction contained 17 bases not matched to a gene. Germline-derived CDR1 and CDR2 are MNHNS and SASEGT. This record comes from a study of blood T cells in healthy people across ages. Using a J-beta primer mix together with a sample-barcoded 5' primer, a second PCR was run for 7 to 11 cycles. Each CDR3 protein is one row after TCRdb ran MiXCR on the 5' RACE reads. The sample lists about 680,000 distinct CDR3 sequences, 49% seen once, with 30% to 40% in the top ten. The gene calls are TRBV6-1 and TRBJ2-5, with 10 bases aligning to TRBD2. The sequence was obtained from a woman aged 55-70 years in good health. Source material: blood. The CDR3 DNA reads TGTGCCGGCGCACGACTAGCGGGCCCCTCTCGCGAGACCCAGTACTTC. Translating gives CAGARLAGPSRETQYF.